What follows describes a single T cell receptor beta chain. Its cognate antigen is unknown. These data originate in a study of cytomegalovirus exposure and HLA in healthy donors. General study results and limits: Judged likely to be a sequencing artifact was a cluster of highly shared sequence variants.

A multiplex PCR was run with 60 Vbeta primers and 13 Jbeta primers. Clones were read by immunoSEQ multiplex PCR, and TCRdb kept only the in-frame ones, dropping some. The sample shows around 130,000 clones, roughly 82% of them seen only once. Germline CDR1 is SNHLY and CDR2 is FYNNEI. Unmatched junction bases numbered 6, after V lost 2 bases and J lost 4 bases. The CDR3 loop spans 15 amino acids. The receptor comes from a woman aged 40 to 50 in good health and CMV-seropositive. Specimen: PBMCs. This chain joins TRBV2 and TRBJ1-1; TRBD1 matches 8 bases. CDR3 loop: CASSESRTGTTEAFF. CDR3 DNA: TGTGCCAGCAGTGAATCCCGGACAGGGACCACTGAAGCTTTCTTT.